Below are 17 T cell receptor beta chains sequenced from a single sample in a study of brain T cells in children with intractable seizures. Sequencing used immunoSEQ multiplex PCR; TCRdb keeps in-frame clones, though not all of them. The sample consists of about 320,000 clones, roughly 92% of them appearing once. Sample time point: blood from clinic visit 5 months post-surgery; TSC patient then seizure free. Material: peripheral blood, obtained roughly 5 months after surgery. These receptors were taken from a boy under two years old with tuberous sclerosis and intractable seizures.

The CDR3 loop reads CSVPQGDTEAFF. The CDR3, as DNA: TGCAGCGTTCCCCAGGGGGACACTGAAGCTTTCTTT. The V call is TRBV29-1, the J call TRBJ1-1, with 7 bases that match TRBD1. V lost 5 bases and J lost 3; bases outside the gene matches: 3. Germline lookup yields CDR1 SQVTM and CDR2 ANQGSEA. CDR3 length equals 12 residues.

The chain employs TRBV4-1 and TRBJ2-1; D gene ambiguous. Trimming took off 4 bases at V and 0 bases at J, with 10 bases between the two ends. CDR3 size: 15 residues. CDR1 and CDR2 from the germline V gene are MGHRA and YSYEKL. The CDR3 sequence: CASSPLLTSYNEQFF. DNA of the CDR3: TGCGCCAGCAGCCCGCTACTGACCTCCTACAATGAGCAGTTCTTC.

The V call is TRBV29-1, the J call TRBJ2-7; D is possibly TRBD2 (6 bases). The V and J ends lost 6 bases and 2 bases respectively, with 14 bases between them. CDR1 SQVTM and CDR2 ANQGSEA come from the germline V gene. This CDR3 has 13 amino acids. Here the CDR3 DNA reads TGCAGCGTCAAGGAGGGGATTCCCTACGAGCAGTACTTC. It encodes CSVKEGIPYEQYF.

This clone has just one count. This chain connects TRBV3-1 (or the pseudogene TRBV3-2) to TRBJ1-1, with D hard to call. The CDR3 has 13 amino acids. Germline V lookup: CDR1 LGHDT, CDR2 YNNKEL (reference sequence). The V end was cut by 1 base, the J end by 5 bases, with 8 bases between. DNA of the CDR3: TGTGCCAGCAGCCAAGTATCCGAGACTGAAGCTTTCTTT. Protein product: CASSQVSETEAFF.

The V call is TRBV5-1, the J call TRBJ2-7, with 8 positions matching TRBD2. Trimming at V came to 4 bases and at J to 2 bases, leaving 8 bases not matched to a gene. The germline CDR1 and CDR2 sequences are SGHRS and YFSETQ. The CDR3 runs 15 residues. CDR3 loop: CASSQDVTSAYEQYF. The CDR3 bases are TGCGCCAGCAGCCAAGACGTGACTAGCGCCTACGAGCAGTACTTC.

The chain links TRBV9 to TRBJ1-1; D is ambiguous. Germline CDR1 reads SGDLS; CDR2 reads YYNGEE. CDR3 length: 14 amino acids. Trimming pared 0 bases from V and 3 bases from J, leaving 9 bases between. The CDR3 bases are TGTGCCAGCAGCGTAGGCCCGGACCACACTGAAGCTTTCTTT. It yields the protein CASSVGPDHTEAFF.

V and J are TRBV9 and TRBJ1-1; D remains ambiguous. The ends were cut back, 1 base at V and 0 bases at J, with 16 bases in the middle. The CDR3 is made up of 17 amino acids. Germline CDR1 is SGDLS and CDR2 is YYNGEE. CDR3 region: CASSVSGLTAMNTEAFF. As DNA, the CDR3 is TGTGCCAGCAGCGTATCGGGCCTAACTGCCATGAACACTGAAGCTTTCTTT. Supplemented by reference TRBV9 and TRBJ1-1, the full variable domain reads DSGVTQTPKHLITATGQRVTLRCSPRSGDLSVYWYQQSLDQGLQFLIQYYNGEERAKGNILERFSAQQFPDLHSELNLSSLELGDSALYFCASSVSGLTAMNTEAFFGQGTRLTVV.

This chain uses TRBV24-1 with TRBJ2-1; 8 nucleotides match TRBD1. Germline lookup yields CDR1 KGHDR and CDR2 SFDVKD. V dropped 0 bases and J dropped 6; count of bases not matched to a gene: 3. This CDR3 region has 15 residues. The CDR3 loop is CATSDLQTGGNEQFF. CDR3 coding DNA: TGTGCCACCAGTGATTTGCAAACAGGGGGCAATGAGCAGTTCTTC.

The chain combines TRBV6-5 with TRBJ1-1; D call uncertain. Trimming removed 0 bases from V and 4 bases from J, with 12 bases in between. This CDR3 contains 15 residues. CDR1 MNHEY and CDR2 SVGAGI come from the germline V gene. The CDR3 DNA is TGTGCCAGCAGTTACTCTGGTGTCCTTGGCACTGAAGCTTTCTTT. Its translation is CASSYSGVLGTEAFF.

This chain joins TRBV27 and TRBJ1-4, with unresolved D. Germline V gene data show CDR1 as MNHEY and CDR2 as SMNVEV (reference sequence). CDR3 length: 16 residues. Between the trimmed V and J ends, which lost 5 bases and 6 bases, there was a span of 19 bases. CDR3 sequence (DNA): TGTGCCAGCAGTGCCATCTCGCCCAGCTCATATGAAAAACTGTTTTTT. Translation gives CASSAISPSSYEKLFF.

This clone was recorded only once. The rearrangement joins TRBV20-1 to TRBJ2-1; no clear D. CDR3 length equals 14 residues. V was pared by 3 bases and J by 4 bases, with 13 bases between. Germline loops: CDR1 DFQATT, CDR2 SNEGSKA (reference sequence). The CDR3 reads CSASRSEYYNEQFF. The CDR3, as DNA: TGCAGTGCTAGTAGGTCGGAATATTACAATGAGCAGTTCTTC.

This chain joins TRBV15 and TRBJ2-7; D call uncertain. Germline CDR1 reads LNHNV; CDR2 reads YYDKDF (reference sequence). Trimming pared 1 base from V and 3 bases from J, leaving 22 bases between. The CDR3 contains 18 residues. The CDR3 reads CATSRVPALTPHGYEQYF. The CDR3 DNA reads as TGTGCCACCAGCAGAGTACCGGCACTCACTCCTCACGGCTACGAGCAGTACTTC.

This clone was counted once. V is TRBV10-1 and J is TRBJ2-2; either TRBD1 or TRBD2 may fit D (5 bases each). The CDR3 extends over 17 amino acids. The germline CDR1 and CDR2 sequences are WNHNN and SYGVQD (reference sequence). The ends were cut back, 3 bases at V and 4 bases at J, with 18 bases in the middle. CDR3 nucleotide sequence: TGCGCCAGCAGTGATTTGCTTGCGGCTGGGGGCACCGGGGAGCTGTTTTTT. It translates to CASSDLLAAGGTGELFF.

CDR3 sequence: CAWSTGEDGTDTQYF. CDR3 nucleotide sequence: TGTGCCTGGAGTACGGGGGAGGATGGCACAGATACGCAGTATTTT. The chain recombines TRBV30 with TRBJ2-3; D perhaps matches TRBD2 (6 bases). Deletions cut 2 bases from V and 1 base from J, with 13 bases between. The CDR3 has 15 residues. CDR1 and CDR2 (germline): GTSNPN, SVGIG (reference sequence).

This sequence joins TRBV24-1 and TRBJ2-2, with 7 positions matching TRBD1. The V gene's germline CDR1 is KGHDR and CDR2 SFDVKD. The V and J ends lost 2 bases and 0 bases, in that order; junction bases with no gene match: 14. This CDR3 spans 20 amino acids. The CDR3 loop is CATSDSVMGHTGANTGELFF. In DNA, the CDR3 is TGTGCCACCAGTGATTCCGTGATGGGTCATACAGGGGCGAACACCGGGGAGCTGTTTTTT.

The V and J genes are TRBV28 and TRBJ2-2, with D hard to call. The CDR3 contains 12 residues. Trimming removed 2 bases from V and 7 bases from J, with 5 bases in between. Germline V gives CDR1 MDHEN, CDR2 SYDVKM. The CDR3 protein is CASSLIGGELFF. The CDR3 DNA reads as TGTGCCAGCAGTTTAATAGGCGGGGAGCTGTTTTTT.

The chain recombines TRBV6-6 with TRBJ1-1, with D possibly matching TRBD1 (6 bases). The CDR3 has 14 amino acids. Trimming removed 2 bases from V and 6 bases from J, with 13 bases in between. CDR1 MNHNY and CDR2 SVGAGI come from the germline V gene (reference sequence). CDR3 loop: CASSYGPGASEAFF. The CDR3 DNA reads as TGTGCCAGCAGTTACGGGCCAGGGGCCTCTGAAGCTTTCTTT.